This TCR beta chain comes out of a study of blood T cell repertoires in COVID-19. Overall study context: Sample material is recorded as cDNA or gDNA derived from T cells, B-cell-depleted T cells, or PBMCs.

Individuals aged about 18 to 100 years were recruited from fewer than 25 US areas. Assignments of participants to cohorts depended upon their own reported clinical history. The authors' processing: Researchers report that nucleated cell counts were estimated from reference gene primer amplification. Sequencing was performed with immunoSEQ multiplex PCR; in TCRdb, only in-frame clones are kept and a portion is missing. That table furnishes V, J and clone size, whereas the DNA furnished D and trimming. The sample includes hundreds of thousands of clones, roughly nine tenths of them seen just once. The germline gives CDR1 MNHEY, CDR2 SMNVEV (reference sequence). Trimming cost V 4 bases and J 2 bases; bases outside gene matches: 9. The CDR3 is 17 amino acids.

The TCR originated in a woman aged 45-65 years who had recovered from COVID-19. The chain links TRBV27 to TRBJ1-1; 11 nucleotides align to TRBD1. Source material: PBMCs or T cells enriched from blood (not recorded which). The CDR3 DNA sequence: TGTGCCAGCAGTTCCCTAGGACAGGGGGCCTTCAACACTGAAGCTTTCTTT. This translates into CASSSLGQGAFNTEAFF.